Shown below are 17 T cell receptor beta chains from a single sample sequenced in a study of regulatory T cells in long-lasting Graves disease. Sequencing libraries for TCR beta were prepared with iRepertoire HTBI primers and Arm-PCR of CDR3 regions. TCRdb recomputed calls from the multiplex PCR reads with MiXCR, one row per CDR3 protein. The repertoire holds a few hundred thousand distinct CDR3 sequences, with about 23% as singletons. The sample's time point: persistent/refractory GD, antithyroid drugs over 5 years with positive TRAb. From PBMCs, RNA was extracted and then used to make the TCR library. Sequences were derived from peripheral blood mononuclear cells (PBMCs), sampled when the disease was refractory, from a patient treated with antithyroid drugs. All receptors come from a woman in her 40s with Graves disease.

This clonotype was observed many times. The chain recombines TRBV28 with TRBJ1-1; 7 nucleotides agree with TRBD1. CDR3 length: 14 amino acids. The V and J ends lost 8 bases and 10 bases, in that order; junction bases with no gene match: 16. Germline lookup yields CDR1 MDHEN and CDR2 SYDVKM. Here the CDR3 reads CASQPPDRIAAAFF. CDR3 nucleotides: TGTGCCAGCCAGCCCCCGGACAGGATAGCTGCAGCTTTCTTT.

In DNA, the CDR3 is TGTGCCAGCAGTGAGCCCGGGCTCAATCAGCCCCAGCATTTT. This codes for CASSEPGLNQPQHF. This chain uses TRBV6-1 with TRBJ1-5; D is unresolved. CDR1 is MNHNS, CDR2 SASEGT, per germline. Trimming removed 3 bases from V and 3 bases from J, with 9 bases in between. The CDR3 is 14 residues long.

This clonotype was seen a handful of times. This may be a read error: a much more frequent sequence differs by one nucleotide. The CDR3 coding sequence is TGTGCCAGCAGTTCTAGGGGGGCAACTGGAGCTTTCTTT. As protein: CASSSRGATGAFF. The genes are TRBV11-2 and TRBJ1-1; perhaps TRBD1 as D (6 bases). In germline, CDR1 is SGHAT, CDR2 FQNNGV. The CDR3 loop spans 13 amino acids.

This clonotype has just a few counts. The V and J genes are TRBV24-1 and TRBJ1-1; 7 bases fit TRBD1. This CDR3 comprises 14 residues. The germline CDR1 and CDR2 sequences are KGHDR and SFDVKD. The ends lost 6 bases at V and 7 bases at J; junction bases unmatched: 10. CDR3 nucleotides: TGTGCCACCAGTCGGCAGGCCCCAGGGGGTGAAGCTTTCTTT. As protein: CATSRQAPGGEAFF.

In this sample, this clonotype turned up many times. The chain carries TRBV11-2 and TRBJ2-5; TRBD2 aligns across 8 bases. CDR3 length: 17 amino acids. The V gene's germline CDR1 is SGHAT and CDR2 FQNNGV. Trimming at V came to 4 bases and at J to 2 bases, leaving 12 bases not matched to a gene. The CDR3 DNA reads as TGTGCCAGCAGCTCTAGGGGACTCGCGGGGGGACAAGAGACCCAGTACTTC. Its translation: CASSSRGLAGGQETQYF.

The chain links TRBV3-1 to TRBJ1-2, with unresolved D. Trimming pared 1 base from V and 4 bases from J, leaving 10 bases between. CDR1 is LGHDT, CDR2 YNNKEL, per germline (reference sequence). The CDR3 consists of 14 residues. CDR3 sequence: CASSQGARTYGYTF. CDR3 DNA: TGTGCCAGCAGCCAAGGCGCGCGAACCTATGGCTACACCTTC.

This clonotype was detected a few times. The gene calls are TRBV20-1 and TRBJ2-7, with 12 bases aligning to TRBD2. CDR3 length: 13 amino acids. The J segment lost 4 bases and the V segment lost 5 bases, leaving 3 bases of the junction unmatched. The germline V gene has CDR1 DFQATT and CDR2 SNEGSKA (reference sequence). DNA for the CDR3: TGCAGTGCTCTAGCGGGAGGGCAATACGAGCAGTACTTC. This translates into CSALAGGQYEQYF.

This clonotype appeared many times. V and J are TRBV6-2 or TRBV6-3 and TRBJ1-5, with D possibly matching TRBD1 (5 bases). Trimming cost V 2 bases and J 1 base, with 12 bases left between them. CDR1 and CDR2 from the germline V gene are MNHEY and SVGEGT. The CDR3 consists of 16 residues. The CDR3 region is CASSYDARASNQPQHF. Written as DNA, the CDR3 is TGTGCCAGCAGTTACGATGCCAGGGCGAGCAATCAGCCCCAGCATTTT.

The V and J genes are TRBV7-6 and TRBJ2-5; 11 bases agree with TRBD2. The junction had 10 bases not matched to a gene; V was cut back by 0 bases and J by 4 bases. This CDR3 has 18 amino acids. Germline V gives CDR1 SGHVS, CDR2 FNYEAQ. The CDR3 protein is CASSLAPPLAGVSETQYF. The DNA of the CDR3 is TGTGCCAGCAGCTTAGCTCCGCCACTAGCGGGAGTGTCAGAGACCCAGTACTTC.

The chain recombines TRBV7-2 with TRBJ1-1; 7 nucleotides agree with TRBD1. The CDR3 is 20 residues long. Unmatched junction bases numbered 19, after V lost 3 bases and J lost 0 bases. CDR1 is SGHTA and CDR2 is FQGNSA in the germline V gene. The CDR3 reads CASSLRGGLFSPELNTEAFF. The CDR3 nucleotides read TGTGCCAGCAGCTTGAGAGGGGGCCTCTTTTCACCGGAATTGAACACTGAAGCTTTCTTT.

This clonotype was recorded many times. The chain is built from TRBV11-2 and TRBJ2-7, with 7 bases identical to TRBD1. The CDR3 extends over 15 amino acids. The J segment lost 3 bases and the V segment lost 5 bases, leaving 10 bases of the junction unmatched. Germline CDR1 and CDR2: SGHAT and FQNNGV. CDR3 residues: CASSRGTGAHYEQYF. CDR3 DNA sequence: TGTGCCAGCAGCCGAGGAACAGGGGCCCACTACGAGCAGTACTTC.

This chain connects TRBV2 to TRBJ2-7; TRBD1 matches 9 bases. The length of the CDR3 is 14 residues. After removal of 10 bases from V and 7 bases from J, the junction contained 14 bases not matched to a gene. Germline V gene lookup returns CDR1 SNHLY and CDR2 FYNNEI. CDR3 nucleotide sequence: TGTGCCATTTCCGCCGGGACAGGGAGAAGTGAGCAGTACTTC. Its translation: CAISAGTGRSEQYF.

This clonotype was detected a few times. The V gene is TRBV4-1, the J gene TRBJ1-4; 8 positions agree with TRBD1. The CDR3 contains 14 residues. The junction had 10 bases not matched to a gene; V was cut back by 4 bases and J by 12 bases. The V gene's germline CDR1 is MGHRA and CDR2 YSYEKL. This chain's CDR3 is CASSRSQGAWELFF. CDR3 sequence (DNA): TGCGCCAGCAGCCGGTCGCAGGGGGCCTGGGAACTGTTTTTT.

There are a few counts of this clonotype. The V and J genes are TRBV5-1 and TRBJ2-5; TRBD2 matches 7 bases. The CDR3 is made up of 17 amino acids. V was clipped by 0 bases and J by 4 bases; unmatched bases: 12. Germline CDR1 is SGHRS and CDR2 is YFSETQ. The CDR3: CASSLEGQSREGETQYF. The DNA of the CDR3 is TGCGCCAGCAGCTTGGAGGGTCAGTCCAGGGAGGGAGAGACCCAGTACTTC.

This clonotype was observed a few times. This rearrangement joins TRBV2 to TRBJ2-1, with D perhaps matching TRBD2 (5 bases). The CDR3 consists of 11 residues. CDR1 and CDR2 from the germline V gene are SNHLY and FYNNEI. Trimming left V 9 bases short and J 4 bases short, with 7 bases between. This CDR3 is CASRGYNEQFF. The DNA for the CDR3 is TGTGCCAGTCGAGGGTACAATGAGCAGTTCTTC.

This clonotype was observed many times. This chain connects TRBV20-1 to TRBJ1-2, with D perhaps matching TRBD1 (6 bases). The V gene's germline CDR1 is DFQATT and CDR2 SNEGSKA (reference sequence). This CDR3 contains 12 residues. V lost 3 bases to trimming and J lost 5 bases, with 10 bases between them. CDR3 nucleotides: TGCAGTGCTAGGGGGCAGGGGTATGGCTACACCTTC. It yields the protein CSARGQGYGYTF.

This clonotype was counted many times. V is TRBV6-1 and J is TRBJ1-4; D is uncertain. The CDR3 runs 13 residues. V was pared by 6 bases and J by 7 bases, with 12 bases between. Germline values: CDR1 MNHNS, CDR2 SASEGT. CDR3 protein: CASRARGREKLFF. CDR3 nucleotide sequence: TGTGCCAGCAGGGCACGAGGGCGTGAAAAACTGTTTTTT.